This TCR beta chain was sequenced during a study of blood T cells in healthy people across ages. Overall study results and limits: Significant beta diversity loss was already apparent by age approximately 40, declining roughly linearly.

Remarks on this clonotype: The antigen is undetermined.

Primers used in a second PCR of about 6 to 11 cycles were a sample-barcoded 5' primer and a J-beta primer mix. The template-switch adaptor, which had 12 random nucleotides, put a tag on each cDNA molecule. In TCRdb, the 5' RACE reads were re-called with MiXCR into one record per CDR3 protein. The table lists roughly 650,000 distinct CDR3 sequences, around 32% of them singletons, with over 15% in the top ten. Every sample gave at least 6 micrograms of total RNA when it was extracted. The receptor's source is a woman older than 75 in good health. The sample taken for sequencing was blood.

CDR3 protein: CASSRESLNGYTF. CDR3 bases: TGTGCCAGCAGTAGGGAGAGCCTGAATGGCTACACCTTC. This chain uses TRBV12-3 or TRBV12-4 with TRBJ1-2; D is undetermined. CDR3 length: 13 amino acids. Trimming took off 5 bases at V and 6 bases at J, with 13 bases between the two ends.